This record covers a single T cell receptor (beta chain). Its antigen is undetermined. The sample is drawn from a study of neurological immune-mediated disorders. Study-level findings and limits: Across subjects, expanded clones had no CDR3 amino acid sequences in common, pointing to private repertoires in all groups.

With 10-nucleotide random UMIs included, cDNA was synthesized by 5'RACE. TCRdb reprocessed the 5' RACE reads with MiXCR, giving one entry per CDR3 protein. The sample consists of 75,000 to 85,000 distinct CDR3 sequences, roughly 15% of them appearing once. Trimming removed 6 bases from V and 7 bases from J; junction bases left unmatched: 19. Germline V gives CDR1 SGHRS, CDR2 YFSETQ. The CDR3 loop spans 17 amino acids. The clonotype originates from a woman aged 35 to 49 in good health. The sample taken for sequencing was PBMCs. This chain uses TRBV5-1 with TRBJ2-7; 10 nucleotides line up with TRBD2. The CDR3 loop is CASTPTPTSGASGEQYF. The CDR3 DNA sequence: TGCGCCAGCACCCCAACCCCCACTAGCGGGGCTTCGGGGGAGCAGTACTTC.